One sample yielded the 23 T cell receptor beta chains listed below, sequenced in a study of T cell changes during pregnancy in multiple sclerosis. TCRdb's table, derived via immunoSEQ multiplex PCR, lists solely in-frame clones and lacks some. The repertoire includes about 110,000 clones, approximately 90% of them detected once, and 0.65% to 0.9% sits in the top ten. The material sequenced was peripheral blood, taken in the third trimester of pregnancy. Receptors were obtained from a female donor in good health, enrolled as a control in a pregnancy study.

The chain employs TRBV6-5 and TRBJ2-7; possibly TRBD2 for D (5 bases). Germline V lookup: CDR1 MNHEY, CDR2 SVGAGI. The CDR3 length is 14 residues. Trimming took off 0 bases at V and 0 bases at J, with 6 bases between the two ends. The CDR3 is CASSYSSGSYEQYF. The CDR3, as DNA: TGTGCCAGCAGTTACTCCAGCGGCTCCTACGAGCAGTACTTC.

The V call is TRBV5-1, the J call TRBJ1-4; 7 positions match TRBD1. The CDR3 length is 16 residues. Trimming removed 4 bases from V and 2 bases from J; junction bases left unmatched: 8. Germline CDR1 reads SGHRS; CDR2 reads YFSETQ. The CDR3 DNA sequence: TGCGCCAGCAGCCCCGGACAGGTCTCGACTAATGAAAAACTGTTTTTT. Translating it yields CASSPGQVSTNEKLFF.

CDR3 DNA: TGTGCCAGCAGCTGGCAGGGCACCGCGGAAGCTTTCTTT. Translation gives CASSWQGTAEAFF. This sequence joins TRBV5-4 and TRBJ1-1, with D maybe TRBD1 (5 bases). Looked up from germline, CDR1 is SGHNT and CDR2 is YYREEE (reference sequence). The CDR3 consists of 13 residues. V shed 3 bases and J shed 8 bases, with 14 bases lying between them. The whole variable domain, filled in from reference TRBV5-4 and TRBJ1-1, reads ETGVTQSPTHLIKTRGQQVTLRCSSQSGHNTVSWYQQALGQGPQFIFQYYREEENGRGNFPPRFSGLQFPNYSSELNVNALELDDSALYLCASSWQGTAEAFFGQGTRLTVV.

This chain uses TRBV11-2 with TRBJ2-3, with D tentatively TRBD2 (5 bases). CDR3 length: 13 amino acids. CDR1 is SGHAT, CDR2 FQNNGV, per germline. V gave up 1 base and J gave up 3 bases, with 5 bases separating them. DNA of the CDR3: TGTGCCAGCAGCTTAGCGGGAACAGATACGCAGTATTTT. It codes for CASSLAGTDTQYF.

CDR3 bases: TGTGCCAGCAGCTTAGTTAGCGGGGGTCACAATGAGCAGTTCTTC. It specifies CASSLVSGGHNEQFF. V is TRBV7-8 and J is TRBJ2-1, with 9 bases matching TRBD2. The CDR3 has 15 residues. Germline CDR1 SGHVS, CDR2 FQNEAQ. V gave up 1 base and J gave up 5 bases; unmatched junction bases: 3.

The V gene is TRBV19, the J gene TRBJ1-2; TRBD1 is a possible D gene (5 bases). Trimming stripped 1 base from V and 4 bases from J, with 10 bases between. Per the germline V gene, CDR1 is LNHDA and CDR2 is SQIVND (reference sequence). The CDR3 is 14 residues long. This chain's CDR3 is CASSIVLQVYGYTF. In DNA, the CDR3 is TGTGCCAGTAGTATAGTTCTACAGGTCTATGGCTACACCTTC.

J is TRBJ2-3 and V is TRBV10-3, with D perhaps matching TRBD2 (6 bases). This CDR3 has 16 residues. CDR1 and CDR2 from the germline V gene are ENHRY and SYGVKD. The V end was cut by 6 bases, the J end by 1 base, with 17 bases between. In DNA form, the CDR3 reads TGTGCCATCAGAGACAGAGGAGGGTCGGGCACAGATACGCAGTATTTT. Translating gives CAIRDRGGSGTDTQYF.

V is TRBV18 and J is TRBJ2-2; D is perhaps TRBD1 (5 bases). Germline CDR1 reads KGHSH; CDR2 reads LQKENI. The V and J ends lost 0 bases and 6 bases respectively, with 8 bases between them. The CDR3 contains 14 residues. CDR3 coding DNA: TGTGCCAGCTCACCACCTGCAGGGTCCGGGGAGCTGTTTTTT. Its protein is CASSPPAGSGELFF.

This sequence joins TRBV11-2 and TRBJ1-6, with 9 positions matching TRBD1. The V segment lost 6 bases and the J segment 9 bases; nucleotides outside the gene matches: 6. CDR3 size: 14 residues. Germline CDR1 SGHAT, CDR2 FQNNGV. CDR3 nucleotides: TGTGCCAGCAGTCTTGGGACAGGGAGTTCACCCCTCCACTTT. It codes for CASSLGTGSSPLHF.

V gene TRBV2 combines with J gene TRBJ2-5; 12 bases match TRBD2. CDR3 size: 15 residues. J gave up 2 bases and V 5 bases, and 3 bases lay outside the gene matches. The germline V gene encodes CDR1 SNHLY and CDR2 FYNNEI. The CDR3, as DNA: TGTGCCAGCAGTCGACTAGCGGGGGCTCAAGAGACCCAGTACTTC. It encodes CASSRLAGAQETQYF.

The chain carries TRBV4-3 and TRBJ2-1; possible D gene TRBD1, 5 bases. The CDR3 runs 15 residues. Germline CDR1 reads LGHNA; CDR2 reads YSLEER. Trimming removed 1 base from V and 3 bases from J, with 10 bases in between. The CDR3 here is CASSQVGQGYNEQFF. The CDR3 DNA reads TGCGCCAGCAGCCAAGTCGGGCAGGGCTACAATGAGCAGTTCTTC.

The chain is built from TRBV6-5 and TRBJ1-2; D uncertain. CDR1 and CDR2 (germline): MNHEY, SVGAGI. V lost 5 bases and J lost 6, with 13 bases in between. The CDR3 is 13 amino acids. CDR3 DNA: TGTGCCAGCAGTCGGACGAGGGCGCATGGCTACACCTTC. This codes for CASSRTRAHGYTF.

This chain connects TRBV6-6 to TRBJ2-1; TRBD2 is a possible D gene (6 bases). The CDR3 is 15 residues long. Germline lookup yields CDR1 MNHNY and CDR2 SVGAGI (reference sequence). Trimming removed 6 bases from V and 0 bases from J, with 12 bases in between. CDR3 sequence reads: CASSLGTGSYNEQFF. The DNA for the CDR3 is TGTGCCAGCAGCCTCGGGACTGGCTCCTACAATGAGCAGTTCTTC.

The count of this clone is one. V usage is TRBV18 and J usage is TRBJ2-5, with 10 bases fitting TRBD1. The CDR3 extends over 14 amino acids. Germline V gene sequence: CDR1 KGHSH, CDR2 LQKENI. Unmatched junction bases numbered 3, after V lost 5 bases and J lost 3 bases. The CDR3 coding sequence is TGTGCCAGCTCATCGACAGGGGGCAAAGAGACCCAGTACTTC. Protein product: CASSSTGGKETQYF.

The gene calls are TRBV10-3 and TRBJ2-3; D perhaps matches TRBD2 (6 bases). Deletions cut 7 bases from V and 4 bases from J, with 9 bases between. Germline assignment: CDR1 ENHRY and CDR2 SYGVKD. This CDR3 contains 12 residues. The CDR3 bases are TGTGCCATCACGGAGGGCTCAGATACGCAGTATTTT. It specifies CAITEGSDTQYF.

The CDR3 region is CASSEDRVSYEQYF. The CDR3 nucleotides are TGCGCCAGCTCCGAAGACAGGGTAAGCTACGAGCAGTACTTC. V gene TRBV10-2 combines with J gene TRBJ2-7; 7 nucleotides agree with TRBD1. V shed 8 bases and J 3 bases; nucleotides not matched to a gene: 10. Germline assignment: CDR1 WSHSY and CDR2 SAAADI. There are 14 residues in the CDR3.

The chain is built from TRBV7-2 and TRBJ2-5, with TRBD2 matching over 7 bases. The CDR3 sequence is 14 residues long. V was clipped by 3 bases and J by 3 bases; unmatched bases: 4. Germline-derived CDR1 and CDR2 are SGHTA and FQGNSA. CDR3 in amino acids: CASSFILAEETQYF. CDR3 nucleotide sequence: TGTGCCAGCAGCTTCATCCTAGCGGAAGAGACCCAGTACTTC.

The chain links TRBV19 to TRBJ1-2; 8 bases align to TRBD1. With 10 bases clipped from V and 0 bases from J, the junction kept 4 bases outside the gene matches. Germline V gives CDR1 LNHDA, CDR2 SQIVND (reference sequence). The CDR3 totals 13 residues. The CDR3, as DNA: TGTGCCACAGACAGGGGAGCTAACTATGGCTACACCTTC. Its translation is CATDRGANYGYTF.

For the CDR3, the DNA is TGTGCCAGCAGCTTGACAGTTCGGGGTCCCACAGGAAACACCATATATTTT. The encoded protein is CASSLTVRGPTGNTIYF. This sequence joins TRBV5-6 and TRBJ1-3; D remains ambiguous. Trimming removed 1 base from V and 4 bases from J, with 18 bases in between. The CDR3 has 17 residues. Looked up from germline, CDR1 is SGHDT and CDR2 is YYEEEE.

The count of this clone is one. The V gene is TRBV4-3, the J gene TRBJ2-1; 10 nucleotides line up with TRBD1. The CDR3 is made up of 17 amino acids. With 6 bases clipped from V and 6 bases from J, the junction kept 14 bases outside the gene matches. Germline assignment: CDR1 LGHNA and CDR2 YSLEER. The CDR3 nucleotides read TGCGCCAGCAGTCCGATAATTTCCGGGACAGGGGTCAATGAGCAGTTCTTC. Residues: CASSPIISGTGVNEQFF.

CDR3 residues: CASSLVPRVNEQFF. The CDR3 bases are TGTGCCAGCAGCTTAGTTCCGCGGGTGAACGAGCAGTTCTTC. The V call is TRBV7-2, the J call TRBJ2-1; a possible D gene is TRBD2 (5 bases). CDR3 length: 14 amino acids. Trimming cost V 1 base and J 10 bases, with 14 bases left between them. Germline CDR1 reads SGHTA; CDR2 reads FQGNSA.

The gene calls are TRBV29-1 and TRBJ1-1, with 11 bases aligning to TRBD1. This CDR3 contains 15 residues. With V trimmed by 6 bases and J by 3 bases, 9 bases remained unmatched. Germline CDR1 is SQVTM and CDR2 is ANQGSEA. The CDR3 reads CSVQDSGQGDTEAFF. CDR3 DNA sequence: TGCAGCGTCCAAGATTCGGGACAGGGGGACACTGAAGCTTTCTTT.

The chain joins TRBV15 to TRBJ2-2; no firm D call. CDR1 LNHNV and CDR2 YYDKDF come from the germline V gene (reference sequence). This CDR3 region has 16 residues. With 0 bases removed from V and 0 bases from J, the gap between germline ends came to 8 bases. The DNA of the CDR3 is TGTGCCACCAGCAGAGATTTTATCGCGAACACCGGGGAGCTGTTTTTT. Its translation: CATSRDFIANTGELFF.